The rows below give T cell receptor beta chains drawn from one sample of a study of T cells in tuberculosis. Generated by immunoSEQ multiplex PCR, the TCRdb table keeps only in-frame clones and is missing some. The repertoire includes over 40,000 clones, nearly 95% of them detected once, and 6.5% to 9.5% sits in the top ten. Sequencing used PBMCs. The receptor source for this set is a donor between 10 and 35 years old with latent tuberculosis or without tuberculosis infection. The CDR3 runs from the conserved cysteine through the conserved F or W. The D gene is left open where the match is weak. Clone size is shown for a subset of rows, as once, few, many or a class of expanded clone.

j_call,d_call,v_call,cdr3_length,clone_size,cdr3_nt,cdr3_aa
TRBJ1-5,TRBD1,TRBV7-8,17,-,TGTGCCAGCAGCCAACACCCCGGGACAGGGCTGGCTCAGCCCCAGCATTTT,CASSQHPGTGLAQPQHF
TRBJ2-7,TRBD2,TRBV27,13,-,TGTGCCAGCAGTTTAGTCACTAGCGGCGAGCAGTACTTC,CASSLVTSGEQYF
TRBJ1-2,-,TRBV7-2,12,-,TGTGCCAGCAGCATTGACAGCCGGGGCTACACCTTC,CASSIDSRGYTF
TRBJ1-4,TRBD1,TRBV19,14,-,TGTGCCAGTAGTATCTGGACAGGGGGTGAAAAACTGTTTTTT,CASSIWTGGEKLFF
TRBJ2-1,-,TRBV19,13,-,TGTGCCAGTAGTACGACTAGCTACAATGAGCAGTTCTTC,CASSTTSYNEQFF
TRBJ1-1,-,TRBV30,14,-,TGTGCCTGGAGCGAAGGGGGTTCGAACACTGAAGCTTTCTTT,CAWSEGGSNTEAFF
TRBJ1-6,TRBD1,TRBV27,15,-,TGTGCCAGCAGTTTATCTGGGACAGGGGAGGAATCCCTCCACTTT,CASSLSGTGEESLHF
TRBJ2-2,-,TRBV7-9,13,-,TGTGCCAGCAGCCCATCGAACACCGGGGAGCTGTTTTTT,CASSPSNTGELFF
TRBJ2-7,TRBD2,TRBV5-8,15,-,TGTGCCAGCAGCTTGGTTAGCGGGAGGGCCTTCGAGCAGTACTTC,CASSLVSGRAFEQYF
TRBJ1-1,TRBD1,TRBV6-6,14,-,TGTGCCAGCAGTTACGGTGGGACAGTGACTGAAGCTTTCTTT,CASSYGGTVTEAFF
TRBJ2-7,-,TRBV5-1,17,-,TGCGCCAGCAGCTTGGAGACAGCCTTATCTACTTCCTACGAGCAGTACTTC,CASSLETALSTSYEQYF
TRBJ2-1,TRBD2,TRBV11-3,15,-,TGTGCCAGCAGCTTAGGGTCTAGCGGGGACAATGAGCAGTTCTTC,CASSLGSSGDNEQFF
TRBJ1-1,TRBD1,TRBV18,16,-,TGTGCCAGCTCACTCGGGACAGGGTCATTGGTGACTGAAGCTTTCTTT,CASSLGTGSLVTEAFF
TRBJ2-3,TRBD2,TRBV5-1,17,-,TGCGCCAGCAGCTCCGGGACTAGCGGGAGGGCCCAAGATACGCAGTATTTT,CASSSGTSGRAQDTQYF
TRBJ2-2,TRBD1,TRBV5-6,16,once,TGTGCCAGCAGCCTGACAGGGGGACGGAACACCGGGGAGCTGTTTTTT,CASSLTGGRNTGELFF
TRBJ2-3,-,TRBV2,15,-,TGTGCCAGCAGTGTCACTGGGGCTAGCACAGATACGCAGTATTTT,CASSVTGASTDTQYF
TRBJ2-6,-,TRBV10-3,17,-,TGTGCCATCAGTGTTGGCGGAAGTTACTCTGGGGCCAACGTCCTGACTTTC,CAISVGGSYSGANVLTF
TRBJ2-7,-,TRBV5-1,15,-,TGCGCCAGCAGCTTGGAGGGGTATAGGACCTACGAGCAGTACTTC,CASSLEGYRTYEQYF
TRBJ2-7,TRBD2,TRBV28,15,once,TGTGCCAGCAGTACCGCTAGCGGGGGCTCATACGAGCAGTACTTC,CASSTASGGSYEQYF
TRBJ1-4,-,TRBV25-1,14,-,TGTGCCAGCAGTGAATTCATAGGGGTTGAAAAACTGTTTTTT,CASSEFIGVEKLFF
TRBJ1-2,-,TRBV11-2,13,-,TGTGCCAGCAGCTTAGAGGTCGGCAGCGTGCGCACCTTC,CASSLEVGSVRTF
TRBJ1-3,-,TRBV6-4,13,-,TGTGCCAGCAGTGACTCCGGGGGAAACACCATATATTTT,CASSDSGGNTIYF
TRBJ2-7,TRBD2,TRBV10-1,13,once,TGCGCCAGCAGTCTCGGGGGGAGCTACGAGCAGTACTTC,CASSLGGSYEQYF
TRBJ1-3,-,TRBV30,18,-,TGTGCCTGGACGAAGAACTTCCTTTCCACGAACTCTGGAAACACCATATATTTT,CAWTKNFLSTNSGNTIYF
TRBJ1-1,-,TRBV19,12,-,TGTGCCAGTATGGGGGGGTATACTGAAGCTTTCTTT,CASMGGYTEAFF
TRBJ2-1,-,TRBV7-6,14,-,TGTGCCAGCAGCCCCCCCGGAGGTCACAATGAGCAGTTCTTC,CASSPPGGHNEQFF
TRBJ2-7,TRBD1,TRBV10-3,12,-,TGTGCCATCAAGGGACAGGGCTACGAGCAGTACTTC,CAIKGQGYEQYF
TRBJ2-7,TRBD1,TRBV18,13,-,TGTGCCAGCTCACCAACGACAGGGGGCGAGCAGTACTTC,CASSPTTGGEQYF
TRBJ1-5,-,TRBV6-1,15,-,TGTGCCAGCTGTTTAAGGGGGTATAGCAATCAGCCCCAGCATTTT,CASCLRGYSNQPQHF
TRBJ1-1,TRBD1,TRBV10-3,15,-,TGTGCCATCAGTGAGTCTGAAGACAGGGGCACTGAAGCTTTCTTT,CAISESEDRGTEAFF
TRBJ2-3,TRBD2,TRBV5-6,15,-,TGTGCCAGCAGCTTAATCGGCGGGGGGGCTGATACGCAGTATTTT,CASSLIGGGADTQYF
TRBJ2-2,TRBD1,TRBV6-5,15,once,TGTGCCAGCATATCAAACAGGGGGCTCCGCGGGGAGCTGTTTTTT,CASISNRGLRGELFF
TRBJ2-7,TRBD2,TRBV30,15,-,TGTGCCTGGAGTATTTCCGGGACTAGTCTCGACGAGCAGTACTTC,CAWSISGTSLDEQYF
TRBJ2-3,-,TRBV6-5,13,-,TGTGCCAGCACCCCCCCAGGAACAGATACGCAGTATTTT,CASTPPGTDTQYF
TRBJ2-7,TRBD1,TRBV19,15,-,TGTGCCAGTAGTGATCCGGGACAGGGGAACTACGAGCAGTACTTC,CASSDPGQGNYEQYF
TRBJ2-3,TRBD1,TRBV6-5,16,-,TGTGCCAGCAGTTACTCGACAGGGTCGAGAGCAGATACGCAGTATTTT,CASSYSTGSRADTQYF
TRBJ1-1,-,TRBV19,13,-,TGTGCCAGTAGTAACCGGGTCGTAATTGAAGCTTTCTTT,CASSNRVVIEAFF
TRBJ1-2,-,TRBV19,15,-,TGTGCCAGTAGTATAGTAGGCAGGGAGGAATATGGCTACACCTTC,CASSIVGREEYGYTF
TRBJ1-5,-,TRBV11-3,12,-,TGTGCCAGCAGTCACAGAAATCAGCCCCAGCATTTT,CASSHRNQPQHF
TRBJ2-1,-,TRBV19,12,-,TGTGCCAGTAGTATCTTGGCAAGTGAGCAGTTCTTC,CASSILASEQFF